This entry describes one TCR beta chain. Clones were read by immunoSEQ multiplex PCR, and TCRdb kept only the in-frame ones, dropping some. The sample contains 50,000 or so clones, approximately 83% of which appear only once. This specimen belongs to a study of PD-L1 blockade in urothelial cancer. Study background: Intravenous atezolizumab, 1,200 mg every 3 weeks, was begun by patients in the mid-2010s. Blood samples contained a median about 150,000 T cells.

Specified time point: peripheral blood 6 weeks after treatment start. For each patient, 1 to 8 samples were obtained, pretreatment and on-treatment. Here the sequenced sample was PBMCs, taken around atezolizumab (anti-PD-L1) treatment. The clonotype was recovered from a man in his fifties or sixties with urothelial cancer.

CDR3 in amino acids: CASSGVRATGNTIYF. The CDR3 DNA reads as TGTGCCAGCAGTGGGGTCAGGGCGACCGGAAACACCATATATTTT. The V call is TRBV2, the J call TRBJ1-3; tentative D call: TRBD1 (5 bases). The length of the CDR3 is 15 residues. V lost 4 bases and J lost 4, with 14 bases in between. Germline CDR1 is SNHLY and CDR2 is FYNNEI.